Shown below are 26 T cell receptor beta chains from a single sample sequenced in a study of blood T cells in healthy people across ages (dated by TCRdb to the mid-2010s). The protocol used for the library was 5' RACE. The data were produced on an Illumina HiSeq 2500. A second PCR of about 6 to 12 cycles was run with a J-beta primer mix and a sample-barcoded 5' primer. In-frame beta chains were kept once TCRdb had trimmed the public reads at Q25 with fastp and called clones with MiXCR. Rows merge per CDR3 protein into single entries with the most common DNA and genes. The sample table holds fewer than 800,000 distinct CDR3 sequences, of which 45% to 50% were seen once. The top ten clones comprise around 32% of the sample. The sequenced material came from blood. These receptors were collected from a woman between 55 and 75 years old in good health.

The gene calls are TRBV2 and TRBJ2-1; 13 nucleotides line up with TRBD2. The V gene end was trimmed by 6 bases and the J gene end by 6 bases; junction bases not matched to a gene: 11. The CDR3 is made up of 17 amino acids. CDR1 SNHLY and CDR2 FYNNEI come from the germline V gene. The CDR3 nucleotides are TGTGCCAGCAGCGAGCCGGGACTAGCGGGAATATCCAATGAGCAGTTCTTC. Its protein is CASSEPGLAGISNEQFF.

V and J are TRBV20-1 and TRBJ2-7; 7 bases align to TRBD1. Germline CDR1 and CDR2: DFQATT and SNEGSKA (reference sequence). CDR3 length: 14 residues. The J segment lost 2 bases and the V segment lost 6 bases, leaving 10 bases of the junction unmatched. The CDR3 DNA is TGCAGTGCCAAAGACAGGGTCGGGGCCTACGAGCAGTACTTC. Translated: CSAKDRVGAYEQYF.

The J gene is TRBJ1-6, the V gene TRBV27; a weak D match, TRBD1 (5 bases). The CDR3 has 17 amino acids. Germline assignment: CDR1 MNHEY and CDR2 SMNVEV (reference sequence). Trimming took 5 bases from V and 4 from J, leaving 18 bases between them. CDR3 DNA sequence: TGTGCCAGCAGTCCTCGAGGTTCTGGGGCTTATAATTCACCCCTCCACTTT. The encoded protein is CASSPRGSGAYNSPLHF.

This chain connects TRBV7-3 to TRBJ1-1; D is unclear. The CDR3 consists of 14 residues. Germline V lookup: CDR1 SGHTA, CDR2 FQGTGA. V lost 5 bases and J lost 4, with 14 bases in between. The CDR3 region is CASSTTPVSTEAFF. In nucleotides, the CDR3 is TGTGCCAGCAGCACCACCCCCGTGAGCACTGAAGCTTTCTTT.

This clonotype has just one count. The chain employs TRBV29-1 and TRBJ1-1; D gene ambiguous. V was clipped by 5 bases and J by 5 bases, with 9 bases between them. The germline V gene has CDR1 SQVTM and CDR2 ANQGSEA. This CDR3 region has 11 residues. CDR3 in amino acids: CSVTVGTEAFF. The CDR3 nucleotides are TGCAGCGTTACGGTAGGAACTGAAGCTTTCTTT.

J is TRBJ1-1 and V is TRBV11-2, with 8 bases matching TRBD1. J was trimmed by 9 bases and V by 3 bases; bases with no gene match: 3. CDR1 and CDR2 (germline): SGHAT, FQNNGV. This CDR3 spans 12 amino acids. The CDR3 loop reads CASSFGQGKAFF. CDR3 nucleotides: TGTGCCAGCAGCTTCGGACAGGGAAAAGCTTTCTTT.

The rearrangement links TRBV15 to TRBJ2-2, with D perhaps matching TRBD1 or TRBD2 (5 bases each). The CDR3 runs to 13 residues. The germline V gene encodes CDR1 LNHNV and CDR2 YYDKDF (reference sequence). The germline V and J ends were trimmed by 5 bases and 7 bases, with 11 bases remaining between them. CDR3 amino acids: CATSLEGHGELFF. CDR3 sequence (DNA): TGTGCCACCAGCTTAGAGGGGCACGGGGAGCTGTTTTTT.

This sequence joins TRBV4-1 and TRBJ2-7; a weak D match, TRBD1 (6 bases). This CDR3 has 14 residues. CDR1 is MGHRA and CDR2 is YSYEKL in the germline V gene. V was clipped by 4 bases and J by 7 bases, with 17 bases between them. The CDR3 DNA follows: TGCGCCAGCAGCCCGACAGGCCGGGCTTGGGAGCAGTACTTC. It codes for CASSPTGRAWEQYF.

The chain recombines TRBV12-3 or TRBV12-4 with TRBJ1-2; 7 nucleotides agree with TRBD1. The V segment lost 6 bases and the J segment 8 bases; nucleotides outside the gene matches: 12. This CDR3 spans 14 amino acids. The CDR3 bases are TGTGCCAGCAGGAAGACAGGGATTATTGGAGGCTACACCTTC. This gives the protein CASRKTGIIGGYTF.

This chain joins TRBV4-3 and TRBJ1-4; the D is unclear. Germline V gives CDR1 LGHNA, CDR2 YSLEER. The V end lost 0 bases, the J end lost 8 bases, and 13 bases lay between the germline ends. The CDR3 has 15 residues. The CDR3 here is CASSQESSSDEKLFF. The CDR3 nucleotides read TGCGCCAGCAGCCAAGAGTCCAGTTCGGACGAAAAACTGTTTTTT.

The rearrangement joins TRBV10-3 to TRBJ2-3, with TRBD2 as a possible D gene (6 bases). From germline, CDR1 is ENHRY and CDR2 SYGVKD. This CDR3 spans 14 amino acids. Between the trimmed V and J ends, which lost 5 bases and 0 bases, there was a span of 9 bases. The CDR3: CAISSGTSTDTQYF. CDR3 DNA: TGTGCCATCAGTTCCGGGACTAGCACAGATACGCAGTATTTT.

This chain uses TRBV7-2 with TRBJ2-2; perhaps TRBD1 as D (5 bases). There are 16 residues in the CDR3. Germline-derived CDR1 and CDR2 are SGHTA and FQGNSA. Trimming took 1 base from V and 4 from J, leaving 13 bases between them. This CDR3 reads CASSLVGALSTGELFF. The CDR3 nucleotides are TGTGCCAGCAGCTTAGTAGGGGCTCTAAGCACCGGGGAGCTGTTTTTT.

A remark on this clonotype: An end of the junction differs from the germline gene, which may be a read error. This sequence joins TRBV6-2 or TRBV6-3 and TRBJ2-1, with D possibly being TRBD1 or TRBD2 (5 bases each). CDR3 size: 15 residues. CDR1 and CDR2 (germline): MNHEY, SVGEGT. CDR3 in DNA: TGTACCAGCAGTCGCCGGGACCCAGGGAAAAATGAGCAGTTCTTC. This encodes CTSSRRDPGKNEQFF.

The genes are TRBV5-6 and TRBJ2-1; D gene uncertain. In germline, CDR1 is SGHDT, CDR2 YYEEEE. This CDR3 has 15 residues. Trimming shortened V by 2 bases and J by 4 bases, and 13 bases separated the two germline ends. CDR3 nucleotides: TGTGCCAGCAGCTTATTAGGAGAGGCGTACAATGAGCAGTTCTTC. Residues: CASSLLGEAYNEQFF.

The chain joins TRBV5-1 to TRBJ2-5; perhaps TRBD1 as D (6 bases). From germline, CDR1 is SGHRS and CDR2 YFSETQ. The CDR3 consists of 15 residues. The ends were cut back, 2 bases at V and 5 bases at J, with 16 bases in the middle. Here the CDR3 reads CASSLRGGSWETQYF. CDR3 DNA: TGCGCCAGCAGCTTACGAGGGGGATCGTGGGAGACCCAGTACTTC. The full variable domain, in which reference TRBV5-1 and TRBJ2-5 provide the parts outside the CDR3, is KAGVTQTPRYLIKTRGQQVTLSCSPISGHRSVSWYQQTPGQGLQFLFEYFSETQRNKGNFPGRFSGRQFSNSRSEMNVSTLELGDSALYLCASSLRGGSWETQYFGPGTRLLVL.

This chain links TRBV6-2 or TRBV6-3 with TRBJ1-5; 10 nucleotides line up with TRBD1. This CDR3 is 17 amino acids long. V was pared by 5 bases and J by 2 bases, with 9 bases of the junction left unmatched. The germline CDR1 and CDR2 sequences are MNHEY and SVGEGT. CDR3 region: CASSRWDRGSGNQPQHF. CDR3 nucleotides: TGTGCCAGCAGTAGGTGGGACAGGGGCTCGGGCAATCAGCCCCAGCATTTT.

In DNA form, the CDR3 reads TGCAGTGCCAACAGATTCCCCACCGGGGAGCTGTTTTTT. This sequence encodes CSANRFPTGELFF. V gene TRBV20-1 combines with J gene TRBJ2-2; D is uncertain. Between the trimmed V and J ends, which lost 6 bases and 4 bases, there was a span of 12 bases. The germline gives CDR1 DFQATT, CDR2 SNEGSKA (reference sequence). The CDR3 has 13 amino acids.

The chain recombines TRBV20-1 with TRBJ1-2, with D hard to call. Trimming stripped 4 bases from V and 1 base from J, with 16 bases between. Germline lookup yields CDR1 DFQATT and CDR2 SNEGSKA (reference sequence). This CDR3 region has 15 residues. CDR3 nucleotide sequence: TGCAGTGCTACTCTACTATGGTGGGATAACTATGGCTACACCTTC. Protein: CSATLLWWDNYGYTF.

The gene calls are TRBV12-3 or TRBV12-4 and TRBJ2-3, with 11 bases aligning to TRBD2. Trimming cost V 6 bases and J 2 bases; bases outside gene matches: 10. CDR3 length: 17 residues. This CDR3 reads CASSRPPGLAATDTQYF. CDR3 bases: TGTGCCAGCAGCAGACCCCCGGGACTAGCGGCCACAGATACGCAGTATTTT.

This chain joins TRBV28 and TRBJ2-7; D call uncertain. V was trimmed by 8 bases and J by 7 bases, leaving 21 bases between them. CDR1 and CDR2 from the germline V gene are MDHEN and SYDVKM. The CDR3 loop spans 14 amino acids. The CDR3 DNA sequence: TGTGCCAGCGCGAGCGACGCCACCCTCTATGAGCAGTACTTC. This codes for CASASDATLYEQYF.

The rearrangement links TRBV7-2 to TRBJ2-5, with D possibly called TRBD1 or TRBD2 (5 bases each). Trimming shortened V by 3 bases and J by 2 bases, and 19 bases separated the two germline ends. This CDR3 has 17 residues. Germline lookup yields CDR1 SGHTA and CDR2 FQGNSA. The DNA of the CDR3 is TGTGCCAGCAGCTTTGTCCCCCCAGGGAGAACACAAGAGACCCAGTACTTC. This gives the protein CASSFVPPGRTQETQYF.

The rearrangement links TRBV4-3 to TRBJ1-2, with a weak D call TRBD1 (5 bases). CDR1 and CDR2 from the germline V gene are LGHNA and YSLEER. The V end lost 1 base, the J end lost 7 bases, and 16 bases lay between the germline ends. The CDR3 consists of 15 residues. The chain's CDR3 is CASSQARGGSPGYTF. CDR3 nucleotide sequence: TGCGCCAGCAGCCAAGCCCGCGGGGGGTCCCCTGGCTACACCTTC.

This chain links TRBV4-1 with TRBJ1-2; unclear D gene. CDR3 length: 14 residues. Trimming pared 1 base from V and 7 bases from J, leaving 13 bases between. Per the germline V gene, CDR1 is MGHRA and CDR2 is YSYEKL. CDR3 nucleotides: TGCGCCAGCAGCCAAGGCGCACTTCGGAGTGGCTACACCTTC. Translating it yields CASSQGALRSGYTF.

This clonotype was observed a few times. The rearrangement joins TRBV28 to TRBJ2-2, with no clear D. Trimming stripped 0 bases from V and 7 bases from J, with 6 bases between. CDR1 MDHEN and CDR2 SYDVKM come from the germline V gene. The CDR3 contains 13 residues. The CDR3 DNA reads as TGTGCCAGCAGTTTATGGGGCGACGGGGAGCTGTTTTTT. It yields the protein CASSLWGDGELFF. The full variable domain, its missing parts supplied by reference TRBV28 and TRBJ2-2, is DVKVTQSSRYLVKRTGEKVFLECVQDMDHENMFWYRQDPGLGLRLIYFSYDVKMKEKGDIPEGYSVSREKKERFSLILESASTNQTSMYLCASSLWGDGELFFGEGSRLTVL.

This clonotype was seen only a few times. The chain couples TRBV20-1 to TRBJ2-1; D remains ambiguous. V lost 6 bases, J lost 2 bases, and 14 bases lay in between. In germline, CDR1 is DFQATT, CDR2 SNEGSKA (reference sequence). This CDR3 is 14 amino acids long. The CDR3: CSASDWYPYNEQFF. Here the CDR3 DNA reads TGCAGTGCGAGTGACTGGTACCCCTACAATGAGCAGTTCTTC.

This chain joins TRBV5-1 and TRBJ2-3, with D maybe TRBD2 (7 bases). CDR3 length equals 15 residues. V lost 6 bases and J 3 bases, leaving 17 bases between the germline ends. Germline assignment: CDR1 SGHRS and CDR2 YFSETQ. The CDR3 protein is CASNPGGGRTDTQYF. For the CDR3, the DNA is TGCGCCAGCAACCCGGGCGGGGGCAGGACAGATACGCAGTATTTT.